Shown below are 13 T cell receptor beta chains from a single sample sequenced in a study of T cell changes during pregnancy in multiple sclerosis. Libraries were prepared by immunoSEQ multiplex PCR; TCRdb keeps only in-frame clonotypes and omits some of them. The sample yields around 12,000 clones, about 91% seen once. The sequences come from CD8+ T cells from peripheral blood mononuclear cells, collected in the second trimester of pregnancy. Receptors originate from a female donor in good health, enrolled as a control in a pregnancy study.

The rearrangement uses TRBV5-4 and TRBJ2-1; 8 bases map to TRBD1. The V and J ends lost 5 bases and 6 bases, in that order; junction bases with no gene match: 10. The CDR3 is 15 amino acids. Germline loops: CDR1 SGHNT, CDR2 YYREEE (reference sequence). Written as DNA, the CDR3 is TGTGCCAGCAGACCAGAACCGGACAGGGCCAATGAGCAGTTCTTC. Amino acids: CASRPEPDRANEQFF.

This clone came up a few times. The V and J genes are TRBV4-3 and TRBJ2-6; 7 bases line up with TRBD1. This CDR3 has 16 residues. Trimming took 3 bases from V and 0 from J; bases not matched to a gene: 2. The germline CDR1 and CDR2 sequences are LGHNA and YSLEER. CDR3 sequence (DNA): TGCGCCAGCAGCCATGACAGGGCCTCTGGGGCCAACGTCCTGACTTTC. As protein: CASSHDRASGANVLTF.

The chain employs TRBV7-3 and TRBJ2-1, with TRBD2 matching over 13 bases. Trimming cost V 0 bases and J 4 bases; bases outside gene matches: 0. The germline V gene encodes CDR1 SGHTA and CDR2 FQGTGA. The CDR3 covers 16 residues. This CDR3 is CASSLTLAGGYNEQFF. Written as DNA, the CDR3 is TGTGCCAGCAGCTTAACACTAGCGGGAGGGTACAATGAGCAGTTCTTC.

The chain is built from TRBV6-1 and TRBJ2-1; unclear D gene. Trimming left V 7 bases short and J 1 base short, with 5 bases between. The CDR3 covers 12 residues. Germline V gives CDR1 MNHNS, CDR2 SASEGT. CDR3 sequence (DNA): TGTGCCAGCAAGAGTTCCTACAATGAGCAGTTCTTC. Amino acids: CASKSSYNEQFF.

The CDR3 region has the DNA TGTGCCAGCAGCTTCGGAGGACCGTCCTACGAGCAGTACTTC. Protein: CASSFGGPSYEQYF. V is TRBV5-4 and J is TRBJ2-7, with D tentatively TRBD2 (5 bases). Trimming removed 2 bases from V and 1 base from J, with 10 bases in between. The germline V gene encodes CDR1 SGHNT and CDR2 YYREEE (reference sequence). The CDR3 has 14 residues.

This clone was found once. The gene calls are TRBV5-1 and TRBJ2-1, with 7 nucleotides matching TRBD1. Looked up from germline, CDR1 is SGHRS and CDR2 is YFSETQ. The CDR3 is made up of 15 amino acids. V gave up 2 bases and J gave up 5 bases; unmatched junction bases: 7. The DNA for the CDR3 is TGCGCCAGCAGCTTAATGGACAGGAGCAACAATGAGCAGTTCTTC. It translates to CASSLMDRSNNEQFF.

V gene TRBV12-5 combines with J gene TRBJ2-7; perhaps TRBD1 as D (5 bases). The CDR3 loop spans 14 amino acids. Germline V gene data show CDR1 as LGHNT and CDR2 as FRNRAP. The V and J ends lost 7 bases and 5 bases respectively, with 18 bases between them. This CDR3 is CASAVDSIGHEQYF. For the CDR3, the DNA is TGTGCTAGTGCCGTCGACAGTATCGGTCACGAGCAGTACTTC.

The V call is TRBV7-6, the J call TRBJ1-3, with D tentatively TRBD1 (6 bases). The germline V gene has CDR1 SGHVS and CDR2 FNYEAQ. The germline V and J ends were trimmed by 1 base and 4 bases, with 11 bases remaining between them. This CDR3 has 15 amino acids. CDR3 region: CASSLDRAGGNTIYF. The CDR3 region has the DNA TGTGCCAGCAGCTTAGACAGGGCTGGGGGAAACACCATATATTTT.

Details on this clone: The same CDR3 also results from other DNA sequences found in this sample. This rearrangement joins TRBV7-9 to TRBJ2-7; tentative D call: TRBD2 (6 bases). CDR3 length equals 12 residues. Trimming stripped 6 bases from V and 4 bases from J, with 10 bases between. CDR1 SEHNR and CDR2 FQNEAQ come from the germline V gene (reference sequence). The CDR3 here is CASRQGTYEQYF. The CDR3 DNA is TGTGCCAGCAGACAAGGGACTTACGAGCAGTACTTC.

CDR3 sequence (DNA): TGTGCCAGCAGTTTAGCCGGGACAGGCCCGGATACGCAGTATTTT. The encoded protein is CASSLAGTGPDTQYF. The chain recombines TRBV6-4 with TRBJ2-3, with 8 positions matching TRBD1. CDR1 is MRHNA and CDR2 is SNTAGT in the germline V gene. The CDR3 length is 15 residues. V dropped 5 bases and J dropped 6; count of bases not matched to a gene: 10.

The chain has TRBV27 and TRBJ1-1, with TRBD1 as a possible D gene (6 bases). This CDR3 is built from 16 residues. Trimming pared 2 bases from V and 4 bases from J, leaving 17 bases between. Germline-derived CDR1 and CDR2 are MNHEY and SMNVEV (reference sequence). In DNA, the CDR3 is TGTGCCAGCAGTTTAATAAGGGGGAATGGGGGCACTGAAGCTTTCTTT. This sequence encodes CASSLIRGNGGTEAFF.

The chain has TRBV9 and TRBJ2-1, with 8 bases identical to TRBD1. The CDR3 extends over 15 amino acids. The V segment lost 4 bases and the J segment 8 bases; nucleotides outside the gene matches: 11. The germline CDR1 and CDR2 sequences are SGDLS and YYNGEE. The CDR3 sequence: CASSPGTGSLDEQFF. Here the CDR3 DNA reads TGTGCCAGCAGCCCCGGGACAGGATCATTAGATGAGCAGTTCTTC.

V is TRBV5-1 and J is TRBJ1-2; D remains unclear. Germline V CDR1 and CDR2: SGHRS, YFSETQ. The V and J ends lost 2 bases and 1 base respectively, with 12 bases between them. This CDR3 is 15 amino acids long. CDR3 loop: CASSFEGLVNYGYTF. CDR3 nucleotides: TGCGCCAGCAGCTTCGAGGGCCTGGTTAACTATGGCTACACCTTC.